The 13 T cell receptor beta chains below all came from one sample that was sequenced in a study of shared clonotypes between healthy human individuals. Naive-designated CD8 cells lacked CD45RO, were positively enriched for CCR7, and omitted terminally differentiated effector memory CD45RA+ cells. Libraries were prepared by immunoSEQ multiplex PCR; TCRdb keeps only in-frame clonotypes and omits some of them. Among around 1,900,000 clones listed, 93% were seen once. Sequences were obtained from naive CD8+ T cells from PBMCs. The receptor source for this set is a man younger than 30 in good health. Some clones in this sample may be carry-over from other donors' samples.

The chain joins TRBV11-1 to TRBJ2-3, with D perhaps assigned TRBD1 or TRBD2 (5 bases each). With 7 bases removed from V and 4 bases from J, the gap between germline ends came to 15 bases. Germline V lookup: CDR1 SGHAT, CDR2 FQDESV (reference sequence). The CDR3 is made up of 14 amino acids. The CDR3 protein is CASNFNRGADTQYF. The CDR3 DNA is TGTGCCAGCAACTTCAACCGAGGGGCAGATACGCAGTATTTT. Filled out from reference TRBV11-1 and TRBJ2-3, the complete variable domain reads EAEVAQSPRYKITEKSQAVAFWCDPISGHATLYWYRQILGQGPELLVQFQDESVVDDSQLPKDRFSAERLKGVDSTLKIQPAELGDSAMYLCASNFNRGADTQYFGPGTRLTVL.

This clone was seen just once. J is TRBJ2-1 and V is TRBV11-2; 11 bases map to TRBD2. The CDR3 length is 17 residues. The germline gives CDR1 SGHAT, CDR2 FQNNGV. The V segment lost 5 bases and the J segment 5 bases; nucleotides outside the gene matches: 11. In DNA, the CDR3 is TGTGCCAGCAGCCTAGGGGGTAGCGGGAGGGCCGACAATGAGCAGTTCTTC. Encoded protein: CASSLGGSGRADNEQFF.

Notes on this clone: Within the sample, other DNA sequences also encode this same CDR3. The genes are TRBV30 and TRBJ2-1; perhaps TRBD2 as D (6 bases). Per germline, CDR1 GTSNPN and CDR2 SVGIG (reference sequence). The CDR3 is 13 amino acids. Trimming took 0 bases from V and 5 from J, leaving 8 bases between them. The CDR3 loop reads CAWSVLADNEQFF. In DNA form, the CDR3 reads TGTGCCTGGAGTGTCTTAGCGGACAATGAGCAGTTCTTC.

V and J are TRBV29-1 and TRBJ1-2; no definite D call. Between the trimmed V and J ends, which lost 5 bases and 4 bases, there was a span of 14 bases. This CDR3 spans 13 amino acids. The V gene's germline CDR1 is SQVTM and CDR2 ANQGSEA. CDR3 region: CSVREGRAYGYTF. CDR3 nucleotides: TGCAGCGTTAGGGAGGGCAGAGCCTATGGCTACACCTTC. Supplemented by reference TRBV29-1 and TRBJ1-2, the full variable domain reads SAVISQKPSRDICQRGTSLTIQCQVDSQVTMMFWYRQQPGQSLTLIATANQGSEATYESGFVIDKFPISRPNLTFSTLTVSNMSPEDSSIYLCSVREGRAYGYTFGSGTRLTVV.

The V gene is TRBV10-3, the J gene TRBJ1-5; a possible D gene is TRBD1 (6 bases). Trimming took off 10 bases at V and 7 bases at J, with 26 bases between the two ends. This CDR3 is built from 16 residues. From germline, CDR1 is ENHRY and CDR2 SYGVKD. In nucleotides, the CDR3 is TGTGCCACCGGTTCTATGACGGAGAGGGACAAGCAGCCCCAGCATTTT. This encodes CATGSMTERDKQPQHF.

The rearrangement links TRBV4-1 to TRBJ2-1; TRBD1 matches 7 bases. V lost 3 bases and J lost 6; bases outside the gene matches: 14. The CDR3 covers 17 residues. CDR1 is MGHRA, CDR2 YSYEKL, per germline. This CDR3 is CASSHPPTGEGTNEQFF. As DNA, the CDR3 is TGCGCCAGCAGCCACCCCCCCACAGGGGAAGGTACCAATGAGCAGTTCTTC.

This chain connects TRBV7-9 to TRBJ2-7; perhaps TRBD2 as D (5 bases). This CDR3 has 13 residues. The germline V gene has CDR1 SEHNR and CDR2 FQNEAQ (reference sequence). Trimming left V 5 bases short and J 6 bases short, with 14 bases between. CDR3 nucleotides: TGTGCCAGCAGCCAAGGGAGTTCGGGCGAGCAGTACTTC. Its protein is CASSQGSSGEQYF.

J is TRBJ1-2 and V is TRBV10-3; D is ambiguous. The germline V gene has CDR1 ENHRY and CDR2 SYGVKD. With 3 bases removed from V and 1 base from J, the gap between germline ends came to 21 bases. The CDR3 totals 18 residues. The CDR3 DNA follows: TGTGCCATCAGTGACCCGGAGACATTTGTGGAGATTAACTATGGCTACACCTTC. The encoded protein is CAISDPETFVEINYGYTF.

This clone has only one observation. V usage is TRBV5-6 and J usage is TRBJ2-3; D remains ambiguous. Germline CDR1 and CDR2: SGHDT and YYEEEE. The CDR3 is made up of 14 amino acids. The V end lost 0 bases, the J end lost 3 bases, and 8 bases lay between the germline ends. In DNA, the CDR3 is TGTGCCAGCAGCTTGGCCGTCCAGACAGATACGCAGTATTTT. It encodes CASSLAVQTDTQYF.

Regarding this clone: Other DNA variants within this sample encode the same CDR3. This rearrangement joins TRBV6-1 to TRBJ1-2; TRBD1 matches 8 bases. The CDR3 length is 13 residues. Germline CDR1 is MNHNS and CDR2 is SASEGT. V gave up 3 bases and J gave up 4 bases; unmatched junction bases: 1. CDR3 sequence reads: CASSDGQGYGYTF. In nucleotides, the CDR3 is TGTGCCAGCAGTGACGGACAGGGCTATGGCTACACCTTC.

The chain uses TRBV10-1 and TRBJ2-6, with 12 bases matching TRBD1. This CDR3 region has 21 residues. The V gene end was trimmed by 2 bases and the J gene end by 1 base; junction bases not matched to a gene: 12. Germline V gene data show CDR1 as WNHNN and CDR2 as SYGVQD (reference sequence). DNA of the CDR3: TGCGCCAGCAGTGAGCCGAGACTGGGACAGGGGGCTGGGTCTGGGGCCAACGTCCTGACTTTC. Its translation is CASSEPRLGQGAGSGANVLTF.

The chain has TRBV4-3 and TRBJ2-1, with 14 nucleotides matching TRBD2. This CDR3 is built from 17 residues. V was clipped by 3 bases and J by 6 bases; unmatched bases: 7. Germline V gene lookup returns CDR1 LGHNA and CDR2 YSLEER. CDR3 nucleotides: TGCGCCAGCAGCCACGGGACTAGCGGGAGCCTATTCAATGAGCAGTTCTTC. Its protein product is CASSHGTSGSLFNEQFF.

CDR3 loop: CASSPRGSGFQETQYF. CDR3 nucleotide sequence: TGTGCCAGCAGTCCTCGAGGTAGCGGGTTCCAAGAGACCCAGTACTTC. The V call is TRBV28, the J call TRBJ2-5; 7 bases map to TRBD2. Germline CDR1 and CDR2: MDHEN and SYDVKM. The CDR3 length is 16 residues. The J segment lost 1 base and the V segment lost 5 bases, leaving 10 bases of the junction unmatched. Variable domain in full (rest from reference TRBV28 and TRBJ2-5): DVKVTQSSRYLVKRTGEKVFLECVQDMDHENMFWYRQDPGLGLRLIYFSYDVKMKEKGDIPEGYSVSREKKERFSLILESASTNQTSMYLCASSPRGSGFQETQYFGPGTRLLVL.